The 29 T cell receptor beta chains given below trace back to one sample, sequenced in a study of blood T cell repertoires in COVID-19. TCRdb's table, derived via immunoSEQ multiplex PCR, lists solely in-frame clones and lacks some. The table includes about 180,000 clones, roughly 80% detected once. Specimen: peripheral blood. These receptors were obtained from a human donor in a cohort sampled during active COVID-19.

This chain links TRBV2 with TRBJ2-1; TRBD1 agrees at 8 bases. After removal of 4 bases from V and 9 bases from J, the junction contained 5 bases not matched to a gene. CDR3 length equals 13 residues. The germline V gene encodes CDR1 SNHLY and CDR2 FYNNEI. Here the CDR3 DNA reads TGTGCCAGCAGTGCGGACAGGGCTGGTGAGCAGTTCTTC. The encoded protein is CASSADRAGEQFF.

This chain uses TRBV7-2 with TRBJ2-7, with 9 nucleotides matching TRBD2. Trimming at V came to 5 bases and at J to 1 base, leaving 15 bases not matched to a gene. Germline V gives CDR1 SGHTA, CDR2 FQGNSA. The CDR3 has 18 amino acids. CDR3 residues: CASSARGVGAGGSYEQYF. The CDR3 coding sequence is TGTGCCAGCAGCGCTCGAGGGGTGGGAGCGGGGGGTTCCTACGAGCAGTACTTC.

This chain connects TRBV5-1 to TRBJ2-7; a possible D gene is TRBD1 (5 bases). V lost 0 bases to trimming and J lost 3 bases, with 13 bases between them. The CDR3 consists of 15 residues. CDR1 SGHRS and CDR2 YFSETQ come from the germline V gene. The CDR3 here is CASSLGGRGHYEQYF. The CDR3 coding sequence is TGCGCCAGCAGCTTGGGCGGTAGGGGTCACTACGAGCAGTACTTC.

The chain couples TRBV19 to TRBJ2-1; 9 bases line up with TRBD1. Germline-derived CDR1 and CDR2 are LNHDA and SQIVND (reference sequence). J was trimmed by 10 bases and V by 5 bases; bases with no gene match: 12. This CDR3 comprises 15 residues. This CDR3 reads CASSPSRQGVGEQFF. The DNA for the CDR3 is TGTGCCAGTAGTCCTAGTAGACAGGGGGTTGGGGAGCAGTTCTTC.

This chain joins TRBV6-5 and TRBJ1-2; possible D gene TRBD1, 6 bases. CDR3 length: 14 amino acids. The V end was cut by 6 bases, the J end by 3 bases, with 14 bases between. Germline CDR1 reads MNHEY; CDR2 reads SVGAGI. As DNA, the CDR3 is TGTGCCAGCAGGCAGAGGGGGGGAGACTATGGCTACACCTTC. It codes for CASRQRGGDYGYTF.

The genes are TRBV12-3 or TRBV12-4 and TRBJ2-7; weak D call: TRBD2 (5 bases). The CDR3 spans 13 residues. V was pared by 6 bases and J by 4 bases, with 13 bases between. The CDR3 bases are TGTGCCAGCAGCCCAGCGGAGTTATACGAGCAGTACTTC. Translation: CASSPAELYEQYF.

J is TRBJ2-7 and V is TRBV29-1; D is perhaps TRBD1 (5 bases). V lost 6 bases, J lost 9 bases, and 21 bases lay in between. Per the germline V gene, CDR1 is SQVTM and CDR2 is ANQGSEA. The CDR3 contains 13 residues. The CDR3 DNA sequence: TGCAGCGTCGCTGGCCAGGGTCGTGGGGCGCAGTACTTC. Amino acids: CSVAGQGRGAQYF.

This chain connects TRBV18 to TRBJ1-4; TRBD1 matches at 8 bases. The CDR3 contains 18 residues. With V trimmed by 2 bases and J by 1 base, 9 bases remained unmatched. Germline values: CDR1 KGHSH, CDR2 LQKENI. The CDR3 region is CASSPATGTGGTNEKLFF. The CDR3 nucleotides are TGTGCCAGCTCACCAGCGACTGGTACAGGGGGAACTAATGAAAAACTGTTTTTT.

CDR3 in amino acids: CASSPPGFRKPQHF. The CDR3 bases are TGTGCCAGCAGCCCGCCAGGGTTTAGGAAGCCCCAGCATTTT. The J gene is TRBJ1-5, the V gene TRBV7-9; possible D gene TRBD1, 5 bases. CDR1 and CDR2 (germline): SEHNR, FQNEAQ (reference sequence). The germline V and J ends were trimmed by 5 bases and 8 bases, with 16 bases remaining between them. CDR3 length equals 14 residues.

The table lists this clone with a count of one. CDR3 loop: CASRRWRQPQHF. In DNA form, the CDR3 reads TGTGCAAGTCGCCGATGGAGGCAGCCCCAGCATTTT. The chain employs TRBV12-2 and TRBJ1-5. TRBV12-2 is recorded as a pseudogene. This CDR3 has 12 amino acids.

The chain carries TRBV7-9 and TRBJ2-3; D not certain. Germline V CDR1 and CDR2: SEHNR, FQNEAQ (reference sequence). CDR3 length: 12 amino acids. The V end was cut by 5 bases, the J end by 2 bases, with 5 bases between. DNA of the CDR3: TGTGCCAGCAGCCCTCCCACAGATACGCAGTATTTT. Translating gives CASSPPTDTQYF.

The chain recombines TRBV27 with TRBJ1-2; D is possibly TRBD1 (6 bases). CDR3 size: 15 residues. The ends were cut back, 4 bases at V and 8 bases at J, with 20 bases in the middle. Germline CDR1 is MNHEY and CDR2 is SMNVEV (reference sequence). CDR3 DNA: TGTGCCAGCAGTTCTTTCGTAGGGGGTGGGGAAGGCTACACCTTC. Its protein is CASSSFVGGGEGYTF.

The CDR3 DNA is TGTGCCAGCAGTCCCCCGACTCCTTTGGGCACAGATACGCAGTATTTT. Translating it yields CASSPPTPLGTDTQYF. The gene calls are TRBV28 and TRBJ2-3; D gene ambiguous. Trimming stripped 5 bases from V and 1 base from J, with 16 bases between. There are 16 residues in the CDR3. CDR1 and CDR2 (germline): MDHEN, SYDVKM.

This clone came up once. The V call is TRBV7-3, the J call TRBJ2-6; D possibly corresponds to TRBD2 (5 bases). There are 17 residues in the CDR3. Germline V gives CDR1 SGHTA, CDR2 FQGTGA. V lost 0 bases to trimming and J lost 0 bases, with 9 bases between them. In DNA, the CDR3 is TGTGCCAGCAGCTTAACCGGGGTCGACTCTGGGGCCAACGTCCTGACTTTC. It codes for CASSLTGVDSGANVLTF.

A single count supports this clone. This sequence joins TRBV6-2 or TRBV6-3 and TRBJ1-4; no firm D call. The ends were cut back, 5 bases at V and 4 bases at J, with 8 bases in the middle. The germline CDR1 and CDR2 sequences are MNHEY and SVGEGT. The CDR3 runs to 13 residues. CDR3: CASSPRDNEKLFF. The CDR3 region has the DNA TGTGCCAGCAGTCCCCGGGATAATGAAAAACTGTTTTTT.

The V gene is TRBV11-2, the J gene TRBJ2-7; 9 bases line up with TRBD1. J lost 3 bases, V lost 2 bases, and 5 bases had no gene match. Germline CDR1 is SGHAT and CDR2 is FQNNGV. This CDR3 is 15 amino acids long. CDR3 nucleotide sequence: TGTGCCAGCAGCTTATTGACGGGACAGGGCTACGAGCAGTACTTC. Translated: CASSLLTGQGYEQYF.

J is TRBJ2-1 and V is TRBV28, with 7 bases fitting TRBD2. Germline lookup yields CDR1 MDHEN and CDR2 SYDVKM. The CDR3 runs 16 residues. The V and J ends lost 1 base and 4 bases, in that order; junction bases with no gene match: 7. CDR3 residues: CASSLSWLAVYNEQFF. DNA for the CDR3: TGTGCCAGCAGTTTATCTTGGCTAGCGGTTTACAATGAGCAGTTCTTC.

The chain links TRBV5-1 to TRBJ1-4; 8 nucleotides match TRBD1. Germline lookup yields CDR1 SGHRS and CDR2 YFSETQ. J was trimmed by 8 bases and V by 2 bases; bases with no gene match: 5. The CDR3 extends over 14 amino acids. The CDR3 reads CASSLGTGNEKLFF. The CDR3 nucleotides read TGCGCCAGCAGCTTAGGGACAGGAAACGAAAAACTGTTTTTT. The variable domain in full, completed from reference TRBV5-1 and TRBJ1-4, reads KAGVTQTPRYLIKTRGQQVTLSCSPISGHRSVSWYQQTPGQGLQFLFEYFSETQRNKGNFPGRFSGRQFSNSRSEMNVSTLELGDSALYLCASSLGTGNEKLFFGSGTQLSVL.

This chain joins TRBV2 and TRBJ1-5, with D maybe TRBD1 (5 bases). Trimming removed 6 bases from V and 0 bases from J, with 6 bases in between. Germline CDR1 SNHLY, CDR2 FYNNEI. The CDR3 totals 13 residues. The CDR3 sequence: CASRTDSNQPQHF. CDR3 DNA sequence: TGTGCCAGCAGGACAGATAGCAATCAGCCCCAGCATTTT.

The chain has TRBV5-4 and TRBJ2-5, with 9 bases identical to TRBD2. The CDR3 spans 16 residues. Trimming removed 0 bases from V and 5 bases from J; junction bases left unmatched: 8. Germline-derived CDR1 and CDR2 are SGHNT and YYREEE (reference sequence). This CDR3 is CASSLGLAGVGETQYF. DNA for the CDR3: TGTGCCAGCAGCTTGGGATTAGCGGGAGTTGGGGAGACCCAGTACTTC.

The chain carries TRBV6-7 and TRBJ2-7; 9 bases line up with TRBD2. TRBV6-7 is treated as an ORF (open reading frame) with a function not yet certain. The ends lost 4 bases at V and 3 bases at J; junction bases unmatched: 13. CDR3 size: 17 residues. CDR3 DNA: TGTGCCAGCAGTTCACAATCTTCAAATAGCGGGAGCTACGAGCAGTACTTC. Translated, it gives CASSSQSSNSGSYEQYF.

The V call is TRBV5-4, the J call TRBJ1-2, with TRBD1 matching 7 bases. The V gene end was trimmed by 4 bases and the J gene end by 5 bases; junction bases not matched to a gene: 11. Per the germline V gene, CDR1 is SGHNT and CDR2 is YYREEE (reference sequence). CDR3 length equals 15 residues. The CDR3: CASSGRQGVGYGYTF. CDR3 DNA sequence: TGTGCCAGCAGCGGGCGGCAGGGGGTAGGTTATGGCTACACCTTC.

The CDR3 sequence: CASHPRHSGGMSSYEQYF. In DNA, the CDR3 is TGTGCCAGCCACCCCAGGCATAGCGGGGGGATGAGCTCCTACGAGCAGTACTTC. V gene TRBV27 combines with J gene TRBJ2-7, with 10 bases lining up with TRBD2. This CDR3 has 18 amino acids. The V segment lost 8 bases and the J segment 0 bases; nucleotides outside the gene matches: 16. Per germline, CDR1 MNHEY and CDR2 SMNVEV (reference sequence).

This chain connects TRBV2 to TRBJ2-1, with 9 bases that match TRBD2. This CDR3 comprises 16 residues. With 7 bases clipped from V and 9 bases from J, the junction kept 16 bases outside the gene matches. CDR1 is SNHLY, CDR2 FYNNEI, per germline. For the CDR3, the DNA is TGTGCCAGCACCTTCGGAGGGGGAGTAGCGGGAGCTGAGCAGTTCTTC. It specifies CASTFGGGVAGAEQFF.

The CDR3 nucleotides read TGTGCCAGCAGTGAGGCCAGGGGGAACACTGAAGCTTTCTTT. Translating it yields CASSEARGNTEAFF. This chain joins TRBV25-1 and TRBJ1-1; the D gene is possibly TRBD1 (6 bases). Germline values: CDR1 MGHDK, CDR2 SYGVNS. The CDR3 spans 14 residues. The V gene lost 3 bases and the J gene lost 1 base, with 9 bases spanning the gap. The full variable domain, with the rest looked up from reference TRBV25-1 and TRBJ1-1, is EADIYQTPRYLVIGTGKKITLECSQTMGHDKMYWYQQDPGMELHLIHYSYGVNSTEKGDLSSESTVSRIRTEHFPLTLESARPSHTSQYLCASSEARGNTEAFFGQGTRLTVV.

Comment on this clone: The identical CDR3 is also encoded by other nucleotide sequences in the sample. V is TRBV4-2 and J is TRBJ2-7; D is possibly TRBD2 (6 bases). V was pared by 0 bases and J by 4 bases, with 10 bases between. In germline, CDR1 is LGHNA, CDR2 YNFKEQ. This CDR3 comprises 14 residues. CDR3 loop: CASSQDSGSYEQYF. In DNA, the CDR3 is TGTGCCAGCAGCCAAGATTCCGGGAGTTACGAGCAGTACTTC.

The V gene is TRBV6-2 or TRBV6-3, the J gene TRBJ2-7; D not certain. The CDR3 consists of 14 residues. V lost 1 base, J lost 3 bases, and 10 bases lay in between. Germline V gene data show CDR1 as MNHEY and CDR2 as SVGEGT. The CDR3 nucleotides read TGTGCCAGCAGTTACTTACAATTCTTCTACGAGCAGTACTTC. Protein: CASSYLQFFYEQYF.

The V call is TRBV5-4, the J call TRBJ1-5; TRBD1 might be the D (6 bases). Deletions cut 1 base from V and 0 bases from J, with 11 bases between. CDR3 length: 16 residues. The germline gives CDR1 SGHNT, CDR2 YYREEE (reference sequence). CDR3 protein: CASSLTTGGSNQPQHF. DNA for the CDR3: TGTGCCAGCAGCTTGACGACAGGAGGTAGCAATCAGCCCCAGCATTTT. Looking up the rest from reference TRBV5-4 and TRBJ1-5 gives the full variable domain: ETGVTQSPTHLIKTRGQQVTLRCSSQSGHNTVSWYQQALGQGPQFIFQYYREEENGRGNFPPRFSGLQFPNYSSELNVNALELDDSALYLCASSLTTGGSNQPQHFGDGTRLSIL.

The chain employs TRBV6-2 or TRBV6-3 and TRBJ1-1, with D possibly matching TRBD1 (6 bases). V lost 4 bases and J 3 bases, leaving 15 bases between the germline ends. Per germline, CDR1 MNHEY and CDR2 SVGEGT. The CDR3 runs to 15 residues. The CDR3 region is CASSSHAGAYTEAFF. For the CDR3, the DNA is TGTGCCAGCAGTTCCCACGCGGGGGCTTACACTGAAGCTTTCTTT.